This TCR beta chain was observed in a study of low-dose radiotherapy and immunotherapy resistance in tumors. Documented time point: after trial treatment. Treatment: LDRT plus nivolumab, ipilimumab, low-dose cyclophosphamide and aspirin (RACIN trial). Ten or more counts support this clonotype. The CDR3 length is 15 residues. CDR1 is SGHRS and CDR2 is YFSETQ in the germline V gene. With V trimmed by 4 bases and J by 2 bases, 8 bases remained unmatched. Primers targeting TRAV and TRBV primed first-strand cDNA, covering alpha and beta chains. The PCR that amplified TCRs ran for 20 cycles, relying on a constant-region primer and a V-primer adapter. TCRdb re-analysed the reads in MiXCR, keeping a single row per CDR3 protein. Counted here are 60,000 or so distinct CDR3 sequences, about 25% occurring once; the ten biggest clones make up approximately 6.7%.

This sample comprised PBMCs, obtained after low-dose radiotherapy plus immunotherapy. This receptor was taken from a male donor with prostate cancer. The V and J genes are TRBV5-1 and TRBJ2-5; 7 nucleotides align to TRBD2. The CDR3 is CASSLAPGGQETQYF. The CDR3 DNA sequence: TGCGCCAGCAGCCTGGCCCCCGGGGGGCAAGAGACCCAGTACTTC.